Listed here are 15 T cell receptor beta chains from one sample, sequenced in a study of breast tumors, draining lymph nodes, adjacent tissues. TCRdb reprocessed the multiplex PCR reads via MiXCR and lists one record per CDR3 protein. The sample holds about 140,000 distinct CDR3 sequences; less than 35% are singletons and the top ten take under 2.5%. Axillary draining lymph nodes of breast cancer patients supplied the node samples. The sequencing input was axillary lymph node tissue. The receptors were gathered from a female donor with breast cancer. Some clones in this sample may be carry-over from other donors' samples.

The rearrangement links TRBV20-1 to TRBJ2-3; 14 bases agree with TRBD2. The germline V gene encodes CDR1 DFQATT and CDR2 SNEGSKA (reference sequence). This CDR3 spans 21 amino acids. Trimming cost V 2 bases and J 0 bases; bases outside gene matches: 16. The CDR3 region has the DNA TGCAGTGCTAGACCCTATGGGACTAGCGGGAGAGGTGAATATAGCACAGATACGCAGTATTTT. Encoded protein: CSARPYGTSGRGEYSTDTQYF.

The sample holds many counts of this clonotype. V and J are TRBV24-1 and TRBJ2-1, with 10 bases identical to TRBD2. This CDR3 spans 18 amino acids. J lost 1 base, V lost 3 bases, and 8 bases had no gene match. From germline, CDR1 is KGHDR and CDR2 SFDVKD. CDR3 DNA sequence: TGTGCCACCAGTGATGCCAGCGGGGGGGCAGGATCCTACAATGAGCAGTTCTTC. Protein: CATSDASGGAGSYNEQFF.

Many counts were recorded for this clonotype. The chain combines TRBV20-1 with TRBJ2-1; the D is unclear. The CDR3 is 10 residues long. The germline V gene encodes CDR1 DFQATT and CDR2 SNEGSKA (reference sequence). Trimming removed 7 bases at V and 4 bases at J, with 5 bases between. CDR3 sequence: CSVTYNEQFF. The DNA for the CDR3 is TGCAGTGTTACTTACAATGAGCAGTTCTTC.

V usage is TRBV20-1 and J usage is TRBJ2-7, with 8 bases lining up with TRBD1. Germline-derived CDR1 and CDR2 are DFQATT and SNEGSKA (reference sequence). CDR3 size: 12 residues. The CDR3 bases are TGCAGTGCTAGGGGGACAGGCTACGAGCCGTACGTC. The encoded protein is CSARGTGYEPYV.

This clonotype came up a few times. This may come from a read error, since a much larger clone is one base off. Since no conserved phenylalanine or tryptophan closes the CDR3, a read error is the likely cause. This sequence joins TRBV3-1 and TRBJ2-3; TRBD2 might be the D (6 bases). The CDR3 has 16 residues. CDR1 and CDR2 (germline): LGHDT, YNNKEL (reference sequence). V shed 5 bases and J shed 6 bases, with 21 bases lying between them. The CDR3 sequence: CASSLFQVGGRDTQYL. In DNA form, the CDR3 reads TGTGCCAGCAGCTTATTTCAGGTCGGGGGAAGGGATACGCAGTATCTT.

This clonotype was detected ten times or more. The chain joins TRBV5-4 to TRBJ2-2; 12 bases align to TRBD2. V gave up 2 bases and J gave up 6 bases; unmatched junction bases: 5. This CDR3 contains 16 residues. Germline lookup yields CDR1 SGHNT and CDR2 YYREEE (reference sequence). CDR3 residues: CASSFSLAGGPGELFF. CDR3 nucleotide sequence: TGTGCCAGCAGCTTTTCTCTAGCGGGGGGGCCCGGGGAGCTGTTTTTT.

The chain couples TRBV20-1 to TRBJ2-5; D is unresolved. Germline-derived CDR1 and CDR2 are DFQATT and SNEGSKA (reference sequence). This CDR3 region has 10 residues. Trimming cost V 3 bases and J 7 bases, with 6 bases left between them. CDR3 bases: TGCAGTGCTAGTACCGGGACCCAGTACTTC. As protein: CSASTGTQYF.

This clonotype was detected ten times or more. The CDR3 loop reads CATRQFSSGANVLTF. For the CDR3, the DNA is TGTGCCACTCGACAGTTTTCTTCTGGGGCCAACGTCCTGACTTTC. V gene TRBV2 combines with J gene TRBJ2-6, with D tentatively TRBD1 (5 bases). The CDR3 extends over 15 amino acids. Germline V gene lookup returns CDR1 SNHLY and CDR2 FYNNEI. V gave up 10 bases and J gave up 1 base, with 14 bases separating them.

The sample holds many counts of this clonotype. The chain recombines TRBV4-2 with TRBJ1-2, with D unclear. Trimming removed 0 bases from V and 8 bases from J, with 7 bases in between. This CDR3 is built from 12 residues. Germline V gives CDR1 LGHNA, CDR2 YNFKEQ. In DNA, the CDR3 is TGTGCCAGCAGCCAAGAAACCGGGGGCTACACCTTC. Translated, it gives CASSQETGGYTF.

The chain combines TRBV5-4 with TRBJ1-1; D is unclear. Germline V gene data show CDR1 as SGHNT and CDR2 as YYREEE (reference sequence). With 3 bases removed from V and 8 bases from J, the gap between germline ends came to 11 bases. The CDR3 spans 12 residues. CDR3 DNA sequence: TGTGCCAGCAGCTCAAACTCGCCCGAAGCTTTCTTT. It codes for CASSSNSPEAFF.

This clonotype was detected a few times. The chain couples TRBV6-5 to TRBJ2-7; D possibly corresponds to TRBD1 (6 bases). V was shortened by 4 bases and J by 2 bases, with 12 bases between the two germline ends. Germline V gives CDR1 MNHEY, CDR2 SVGAGI. CDR3 length: 14 amino acids. The CDR3 is CASSSGQGTYEQYV. The CDR3 region has the DNA TGTGCCAGCAGTTCAGGTCAGGGGACCTACGAGCAGTACGTC.

This clonotype appeared a few times. The genes are TRBV6-2 or TRBV6-3 and TRBJ2-2; the D gene could be TRBD1 or TRBD2 (6 bases each). The germline V and J ends were trimmed by 5 bases and 0 bases, with 16 bases remaining between them. The CDR3 sequence is 17 residues long. Germline V gene lookup returns CDR1 MNHEY and CDR2 SVGEGT. CDR3 region: CASSAARGPANTGELFF. CDR3 bases: TGTGCCAGCAGTGCCGCCCGGGGGCCCGCGAACACCGGGGAGCTGTTTTTT.

In its sample, this clonotype was seen many times. The V gene is TRBV20-1, the J gene TRBJ2-5; D is undetermined. CDR3 length equals 13 residues. Germline V lookup: CDR1 DFQATT, CDR2 SNEGSKA (reference sequence). Trimming took off 3 bases at V and 5 bases at J, with 13 bases between the two ends. CDR3 protein: CSARETISETQYF. The CDR3 region has the DNA TGCAGTGCTAGGGAGACAATTAGCGAGACCCAGTACTTC.

The chain links TRBV2 to TRBJ2-3, with TRBD2 matching 15 bases. The trim removed 6 bases at V and 5 bases at J, leaving 18 bases unmatched. This CDR3 has 20 residues. Germline CDR1 SNHLY, CDR2 FYNNEI. The CDR3: CASSLFRTSGGAFSRDTQYF. Written as DNA, the CDR3 is TGTGCCAGCAGCTTATTCCGGACTAGCGGGGGGGCCTTCTCAAGAGATACGCAGTATTTT.

The rearrangement joins TRBV2 to TRBJ2-7, with D uncertain. The V and J ends lost 3 bases and 9 bases respectively, with 9 bases between them. CDR1 SNHLY and CDR2 FYNNEI come from the germline V gene. This CDR3 is 11 amino acids long. CDR3 loop: CASSDRPMQYF. CDR3 sequence (DNA): TGTGCCAGCAGTGACAGACCCATGCAGTACTTC.